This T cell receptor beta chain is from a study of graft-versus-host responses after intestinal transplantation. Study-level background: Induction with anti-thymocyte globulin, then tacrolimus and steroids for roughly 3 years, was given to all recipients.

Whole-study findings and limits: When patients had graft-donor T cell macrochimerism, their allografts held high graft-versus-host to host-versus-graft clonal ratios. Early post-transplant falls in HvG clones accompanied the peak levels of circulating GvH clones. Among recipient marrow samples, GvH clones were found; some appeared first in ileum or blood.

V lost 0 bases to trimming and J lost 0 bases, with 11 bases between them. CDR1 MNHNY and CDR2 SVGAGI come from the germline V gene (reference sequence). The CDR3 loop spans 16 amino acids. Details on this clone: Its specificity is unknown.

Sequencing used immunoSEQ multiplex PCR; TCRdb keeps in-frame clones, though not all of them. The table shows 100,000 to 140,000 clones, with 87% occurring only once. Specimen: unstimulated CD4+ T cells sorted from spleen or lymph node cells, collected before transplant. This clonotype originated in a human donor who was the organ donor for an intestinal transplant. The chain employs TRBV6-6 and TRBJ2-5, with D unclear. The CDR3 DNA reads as TGTGCCAGCAGTTACTCGGCCCAGTTGTACCAAGAGACCCAGTACTTC. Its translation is CASSYSAQLYQETQYF.